What follows is one T cell receptor (beta chain) and its context. No antigen is known for it. This record belongs to a study of shared clonotypes between healthy human individuals. The overall study: Serving as donors were a couple of women and a few men, whose ages spanned 18 to 49.

Sequenced by immunoSEQ multiplex PCR; TCRdb stores in-frame clones only, minus some. This table has about 110,000 clones, 68% appearing once. Study observations and caveats: Some clonotypes were shared by all four sorted-subset donors, while others were not shared. The non-shared ones had lower generation probabilities than the shared ones. Exclusively blood specimens were collected; tissue repertoires likely differ. Even with large depth, rarefaction showed that sorted-subset sequencing was incomplete.

The germline CDR1 and CDR2 sequences are SGHNT and YYREEE (reference sequence). Trimming removed 1 base from V and 1 base from J, with 10 bases in between. CDR3 size: 15 residues. The rearrangement links TRBV5-4 to TRBJ2-3; D gene ambiguous. Source material: memory CD8+ T cells sorted from blood. This sample's subset: CD45RO+ cells pooled with CCR7-negative TemRA cells. This receptor was taken from a woman in her twenties or thirties in good health. CDR3 nucleotide sequence: TGTGCCAGCAGCTTGAATTGTAGGGGCACAGATACGCAGTATTTT. Amino acids: CASSLNCRGTDTQYF.